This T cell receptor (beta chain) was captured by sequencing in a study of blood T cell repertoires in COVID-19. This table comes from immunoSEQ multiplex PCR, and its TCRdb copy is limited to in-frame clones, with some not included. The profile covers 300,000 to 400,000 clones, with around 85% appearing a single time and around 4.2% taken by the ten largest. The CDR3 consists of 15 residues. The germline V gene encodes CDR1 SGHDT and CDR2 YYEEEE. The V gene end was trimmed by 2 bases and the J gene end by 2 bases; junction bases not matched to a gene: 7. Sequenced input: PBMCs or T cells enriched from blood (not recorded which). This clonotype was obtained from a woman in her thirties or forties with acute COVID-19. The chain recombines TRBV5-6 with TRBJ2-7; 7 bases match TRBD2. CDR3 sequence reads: CASSFRAGRPYEQYF. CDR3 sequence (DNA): TGTGCCAGCAGCTTCAGAGCGGGGCGACCCTACGAGCAGTACTTC.